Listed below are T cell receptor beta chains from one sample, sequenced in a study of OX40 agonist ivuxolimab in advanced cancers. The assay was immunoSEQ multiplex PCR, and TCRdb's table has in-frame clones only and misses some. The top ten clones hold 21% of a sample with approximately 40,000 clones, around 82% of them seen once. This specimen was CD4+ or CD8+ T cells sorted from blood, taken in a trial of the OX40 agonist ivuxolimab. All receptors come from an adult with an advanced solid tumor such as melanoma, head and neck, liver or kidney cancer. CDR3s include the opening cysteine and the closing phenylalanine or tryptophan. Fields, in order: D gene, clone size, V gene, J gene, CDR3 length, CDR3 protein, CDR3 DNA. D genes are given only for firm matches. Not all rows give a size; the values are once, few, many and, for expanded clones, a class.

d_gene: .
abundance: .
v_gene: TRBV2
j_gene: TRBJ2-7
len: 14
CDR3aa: CATTAPMGGYEQYF
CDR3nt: TGTGCCACCACGGCACCCATGGGGGGCTACGAGCAGTACTTC

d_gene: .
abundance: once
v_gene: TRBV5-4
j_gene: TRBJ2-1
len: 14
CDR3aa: CASSLLAGHNEQFF
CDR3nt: TGTGCCAGCAGCTTGCTCGCGGGACACAATGAGCAGTTCTTC

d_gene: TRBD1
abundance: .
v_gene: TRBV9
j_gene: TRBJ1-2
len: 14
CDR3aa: CASSDDRGGYGYTF
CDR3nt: TGTGCCAGCAGCGATGACAGGGGAGGATATGGCTACACCTTC

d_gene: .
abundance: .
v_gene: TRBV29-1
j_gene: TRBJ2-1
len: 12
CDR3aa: CSVEGAYNEQFF
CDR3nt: TGCAGCGTTGAGGGGGCTTACAATGAGCAGTTCTTC

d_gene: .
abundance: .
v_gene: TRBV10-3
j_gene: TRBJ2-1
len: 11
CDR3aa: CAILEGNEQFF
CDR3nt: TGTGCCATTCTAGAGGGAAATGAGCAGTTCTTC

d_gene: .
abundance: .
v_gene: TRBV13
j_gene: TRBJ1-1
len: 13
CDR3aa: CASSLVSLTEAFF
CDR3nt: TGTGCCAGCAGCTTAGTCAGTCTCACTGAAGCTTTCTTT

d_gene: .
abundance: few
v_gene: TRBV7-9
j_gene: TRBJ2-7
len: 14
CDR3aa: CASSLVLGSNEQYF
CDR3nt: TGTGCCAGCAGCTTAGTTTTAGGGTCGAACGAGCAGTACTTC

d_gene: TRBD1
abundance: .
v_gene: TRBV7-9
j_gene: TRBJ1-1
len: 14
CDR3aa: CASSPEDRPTEAFF
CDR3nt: TGTGCCAGCAGCCCCGAGGACAGGCCCACTGAAGCTTTCTTT

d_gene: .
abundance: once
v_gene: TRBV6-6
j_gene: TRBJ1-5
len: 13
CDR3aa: CASSYVQDQPQHF
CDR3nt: TGTGCCAGCAGTTACGTTCAGGACCAGCCCCAGCATTTT

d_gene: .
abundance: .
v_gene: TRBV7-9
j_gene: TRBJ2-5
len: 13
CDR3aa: CASSLRDGETQYF
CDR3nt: TGTGCCAGCAGCTTAAGAGACGGAGAGACCCAGTACTTC